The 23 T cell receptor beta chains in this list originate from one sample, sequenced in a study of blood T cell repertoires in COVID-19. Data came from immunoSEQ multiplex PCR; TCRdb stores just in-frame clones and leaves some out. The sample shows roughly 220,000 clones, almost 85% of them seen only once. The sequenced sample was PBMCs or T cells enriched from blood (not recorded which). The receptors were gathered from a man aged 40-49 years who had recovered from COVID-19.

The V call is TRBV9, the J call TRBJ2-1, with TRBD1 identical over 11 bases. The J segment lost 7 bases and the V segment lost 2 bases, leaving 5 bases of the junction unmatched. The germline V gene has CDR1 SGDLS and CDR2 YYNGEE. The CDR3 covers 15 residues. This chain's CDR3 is CASSVWTGGSNEQFF. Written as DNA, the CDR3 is TGTGCCAGCAGCGTGTGGACAGGGGGCTCTAATGAGCAGTTCTTC.

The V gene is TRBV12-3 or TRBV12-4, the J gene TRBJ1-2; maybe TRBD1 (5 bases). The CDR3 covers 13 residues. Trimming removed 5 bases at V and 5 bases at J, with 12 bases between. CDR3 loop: CASSLGGGYGYTF. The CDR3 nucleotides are TGTGCCAGCAGTCTGGGGGGTGGGTATGGCTACACCTTC.

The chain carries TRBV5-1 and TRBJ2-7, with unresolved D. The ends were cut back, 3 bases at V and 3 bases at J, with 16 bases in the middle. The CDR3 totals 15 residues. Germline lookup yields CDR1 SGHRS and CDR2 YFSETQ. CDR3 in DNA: TGCGCCAGCAGCTCCGCCGCGATCGGAGACTACGAGCAGTACTTC. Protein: CASSSAAIGDYEQYF.

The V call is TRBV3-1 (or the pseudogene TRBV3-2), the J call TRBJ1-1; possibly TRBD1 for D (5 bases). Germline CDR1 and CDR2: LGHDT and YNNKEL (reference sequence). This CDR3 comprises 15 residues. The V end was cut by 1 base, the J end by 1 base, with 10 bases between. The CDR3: CASSQGGVANTEAFF. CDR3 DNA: TGTGCCAGCAGCCAAGGGGGGGTGGCGAACACTGAAGCTTTCTTT.

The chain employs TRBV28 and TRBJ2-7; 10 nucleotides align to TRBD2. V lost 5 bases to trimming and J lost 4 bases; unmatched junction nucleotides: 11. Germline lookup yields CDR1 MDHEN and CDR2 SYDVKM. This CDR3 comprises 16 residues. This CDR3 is CASSTQTSGLRYEQYF. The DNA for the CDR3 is TGTGCCAGCAGTACCCAGACTAGCGGGCTCCGATACGAGCAGTACTTC.

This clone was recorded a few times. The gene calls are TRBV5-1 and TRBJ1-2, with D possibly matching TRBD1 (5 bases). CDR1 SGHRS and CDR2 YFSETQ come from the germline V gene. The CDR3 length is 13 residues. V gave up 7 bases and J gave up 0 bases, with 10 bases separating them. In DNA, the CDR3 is TGCGCCAGCTCCGAACAGGCTAACTATGGCTACACCTTC. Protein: CASSEQANYGYTF.

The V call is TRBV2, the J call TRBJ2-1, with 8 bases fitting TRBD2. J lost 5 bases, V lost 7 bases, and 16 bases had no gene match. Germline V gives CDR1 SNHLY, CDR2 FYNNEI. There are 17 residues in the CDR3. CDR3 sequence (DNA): TGTGCCAGCAACCTAAGGGGCCCGGGAGGGGCCCACAATGAGCAGTTCTTC. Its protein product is CASNLRGPGGAHNEQFF.

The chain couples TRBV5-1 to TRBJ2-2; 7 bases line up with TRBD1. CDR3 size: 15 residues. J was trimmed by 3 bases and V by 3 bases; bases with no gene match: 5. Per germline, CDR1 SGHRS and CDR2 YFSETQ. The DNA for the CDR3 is TGCGCCAGCAGCTGGGGGACAGCCTACACCGGGGAGCTGTTTTTT. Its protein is CASSWGTAYTGELFF.

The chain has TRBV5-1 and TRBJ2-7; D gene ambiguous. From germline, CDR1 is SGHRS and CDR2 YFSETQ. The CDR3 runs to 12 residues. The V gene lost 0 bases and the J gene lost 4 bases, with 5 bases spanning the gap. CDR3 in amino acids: CASSLGEYEQYF. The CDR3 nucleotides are TGCGCCAGCAGCTTGGGAGAGTACGAGCAGTACTTC.

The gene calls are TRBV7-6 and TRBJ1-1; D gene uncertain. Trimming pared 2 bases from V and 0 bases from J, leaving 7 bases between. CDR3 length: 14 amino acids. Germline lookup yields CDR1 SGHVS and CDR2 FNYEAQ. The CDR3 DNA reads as TGTGCCAGCAGCTTACAGGTGATGAACACTGAAGCTTTCTTT. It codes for CASSLQVMNTEAFF.

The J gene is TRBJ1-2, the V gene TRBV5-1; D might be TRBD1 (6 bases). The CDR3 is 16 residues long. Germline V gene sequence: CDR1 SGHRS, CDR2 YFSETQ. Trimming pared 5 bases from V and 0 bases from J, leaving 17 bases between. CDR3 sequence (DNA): TGCGCCAGCAGACTCCTCGGGACACTAGCTAACTATGGCTACACCTTC. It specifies CASRLLGTLANYGYTF.

The CDR3 DNA reads TGTGCCAGCAGCCAGGGGCCAACAGGGTTCTCCCTGTACGAGCAGTACTTC. It yields the protein CASSQGPTGFSLYEQYF. The V gene is TRBV14, the J gene TRBJ2-7, with D possibly being TRBD1 (6 bases). This CDR3 is built from 17 residues. Trimming cost V 3 bases and J 4 bases, with 22 bases left between them. Germline lookup yields CDR1 SGHDN and CDR2 FVKESK. Looking up the rest from reference TRBV14 and TRBJ2-7 gives the full variable domain: EAGVTQFPSHSVIEKGQTVTLRCDPISGHDNLYWYRRVMGKEIKFLLHFVKESKQDESGMPNNRFLAERTGGTYSTLKVQPAELEDSGVYFCASSQGPTGFSLYEQYFGPGTRLTVT.

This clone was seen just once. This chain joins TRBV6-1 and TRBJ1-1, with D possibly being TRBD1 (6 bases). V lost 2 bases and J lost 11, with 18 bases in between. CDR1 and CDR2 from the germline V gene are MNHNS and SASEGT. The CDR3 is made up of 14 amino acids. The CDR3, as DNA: TGTGCCAGCAGTGAATTTGGTACTCAGGGGCAGGCTTTCTTT. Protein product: CASSEFGTQGQAFF.

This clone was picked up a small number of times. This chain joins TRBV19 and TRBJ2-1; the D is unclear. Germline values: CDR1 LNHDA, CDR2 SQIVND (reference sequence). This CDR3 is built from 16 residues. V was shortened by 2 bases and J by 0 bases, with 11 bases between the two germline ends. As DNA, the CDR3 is TGTGCCAGTAGTATAACAGTTACCAGCTCCTACAATGAGCAGTTCTTC. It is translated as CASSITVTSSYNEQFF.

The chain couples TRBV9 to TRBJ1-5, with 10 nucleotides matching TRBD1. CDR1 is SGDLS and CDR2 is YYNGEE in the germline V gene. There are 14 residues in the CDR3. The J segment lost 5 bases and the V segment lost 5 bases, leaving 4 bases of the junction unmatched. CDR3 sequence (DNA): TGTGCCAGCAGTTATGGACAGGGGGATCAGCCCCAGCATTTT. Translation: CASSYGQGDQPQHF.

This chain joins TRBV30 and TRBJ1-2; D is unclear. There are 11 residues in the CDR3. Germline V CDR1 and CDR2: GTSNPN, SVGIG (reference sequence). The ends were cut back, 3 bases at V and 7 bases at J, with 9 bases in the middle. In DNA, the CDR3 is TGTGCCTGGAGCCTACCCCTTGGCTACACCTTC. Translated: CAWSLPLGYTF.

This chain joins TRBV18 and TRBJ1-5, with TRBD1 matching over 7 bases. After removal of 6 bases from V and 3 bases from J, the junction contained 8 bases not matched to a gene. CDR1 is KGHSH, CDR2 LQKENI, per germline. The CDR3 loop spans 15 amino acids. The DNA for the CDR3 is TGTGCCAGCTCTCAGGACAGGAGCCCCAATCAGCCCCAGCATTTT. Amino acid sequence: CASSQDRSPNQPQHF.

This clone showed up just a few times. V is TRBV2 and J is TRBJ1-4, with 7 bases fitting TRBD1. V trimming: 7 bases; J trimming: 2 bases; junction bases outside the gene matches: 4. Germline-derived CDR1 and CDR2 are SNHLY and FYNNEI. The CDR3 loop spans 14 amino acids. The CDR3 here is CASKGGLTNEKLFF. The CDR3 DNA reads TGTGCCAGCAAAGGGGGCCTGACTAATGAAAAACTGTTTTTT.

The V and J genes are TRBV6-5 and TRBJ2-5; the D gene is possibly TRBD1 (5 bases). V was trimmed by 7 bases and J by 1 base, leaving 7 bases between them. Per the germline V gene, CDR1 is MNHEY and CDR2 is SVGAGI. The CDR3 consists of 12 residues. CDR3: CASKQGQETQYF. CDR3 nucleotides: TGTGCCAGCAAGCAGGGCCAAGAGACCCAGTACTTC.

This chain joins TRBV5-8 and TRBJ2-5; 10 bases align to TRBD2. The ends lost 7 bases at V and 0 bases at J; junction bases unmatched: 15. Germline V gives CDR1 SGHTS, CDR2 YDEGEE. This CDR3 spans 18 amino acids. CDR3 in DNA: TGTGCCAGCCCCTTAAAAGCGGGGGGGCGGGGGTACCAAGAGACCCAGTACTTC. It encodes CASPLKAGGRGYQETQYF.

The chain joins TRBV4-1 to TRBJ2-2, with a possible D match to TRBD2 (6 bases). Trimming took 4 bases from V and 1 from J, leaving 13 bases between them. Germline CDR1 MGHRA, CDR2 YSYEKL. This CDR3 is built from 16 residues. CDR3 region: CASSPRTMMNTGELFF. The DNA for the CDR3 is TGCGCCAGCAGCCCCCGGACTATGATGAACACCGGGGAGCTGTTTTTT.

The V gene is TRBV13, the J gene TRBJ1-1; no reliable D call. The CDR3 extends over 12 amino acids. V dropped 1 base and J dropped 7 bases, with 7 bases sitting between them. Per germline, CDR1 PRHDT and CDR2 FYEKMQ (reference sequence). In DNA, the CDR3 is TGTGCCAGCAGCTTAGAATTCCTTGAAGCTTTCTTT. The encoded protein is CASSLEFLEAFF.

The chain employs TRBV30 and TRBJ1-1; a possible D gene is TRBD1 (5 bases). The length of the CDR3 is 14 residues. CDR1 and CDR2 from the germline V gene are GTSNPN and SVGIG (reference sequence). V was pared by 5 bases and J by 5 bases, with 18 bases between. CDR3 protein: CAWGARGILTEAFF. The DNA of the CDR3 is TGTGCCTGGGGGGCCCGGGGTATATTAACTGAAGCTTTCTTT.